This T cell receptor (beta chain) was sequenced for a study of blood T cells in healthy people across ages. Germline V gene lookup returns CDR1 MDHEN and CDR2 SYDVKM. The V end was cut by 5 bases, the J end by 13 bases, with 15 bases between. This CDR3 has 12 residues. A J-beta primer mix and a sample-barcoded 5' primer were used in a second PCR of roughly 6 to 11 cycles. Each CDR3 protein gets one entry after TCRdb re-called the 5' RACE reads with MiXCR. The sample lists about 680,000 distinct CDR3 sequences, approximately 49% occurring once. The specimen sequenced was blood. The TCR sequence derives from a woman aged 60 to 75 in good health. The J gene is TRBJ2-4, the V gene TRBV28; D unresolved. The CDR3 bases are TGTGCCAGCAGTCCACGTCCCAATGAGCAGTACTTC. It codes for CASSPRPNEQYF.